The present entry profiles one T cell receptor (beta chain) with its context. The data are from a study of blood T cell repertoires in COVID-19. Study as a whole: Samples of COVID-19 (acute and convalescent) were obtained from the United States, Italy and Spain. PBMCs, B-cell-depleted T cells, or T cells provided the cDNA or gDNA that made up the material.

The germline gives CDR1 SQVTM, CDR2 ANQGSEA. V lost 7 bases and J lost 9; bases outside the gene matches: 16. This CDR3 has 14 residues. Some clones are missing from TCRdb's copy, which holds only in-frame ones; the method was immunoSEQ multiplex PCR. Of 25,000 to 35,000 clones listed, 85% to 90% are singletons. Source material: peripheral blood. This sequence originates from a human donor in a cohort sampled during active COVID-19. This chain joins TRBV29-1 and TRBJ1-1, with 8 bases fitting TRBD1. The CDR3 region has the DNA TGCAGCGCATTGTCCGGGACAGGTGCACACAAAGCTTTCTTT. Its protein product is CSALSGTGAHKAFF.